Following are 11 T cell receptor beta chains from one sample sequenced in a study of blood T cell repertoires in COVID-19. Measured with immunoSEQ multiplex PCR; TCRdb has only the in-frame clones, and not every one. The sample lists about 110,000 clones, 75% to 90% seen once, with about 20% in the top ten. The sequencing input was peripheral blood. The receptors come from a woman aged 60-75 years with acute or convalescent COVID-19.

The chain employs TRBV27 and TRBJ1-1; D perhaps matches TRBD1 (6 bases). V shed 6 bases and J shed 1 base, with 12 bases lying between them. From germline, CDR1 is MNHEY and CDR2 SMNVEV (reference sequence). CDR3 length equals 14 residues. In DNA form, the CDR3 reads TGTGCCAGCAGCCGGGACAACTCGAACACTGAAGCTTTCTTT. Translating it yields CASSRDNSNTEAFF.

The chain uses TRBV5-4 and TRBJ2-1, with 7 bases matching TRBD1. Germline assignment: CDR1 SGHNT and CDR2 YYREEE (reference sequence). The CDR3 loop spans 16 amino acids. Germline trimming cut 4 bases from V and 2 bases from J; bases unmatched to any gene: 9. CDR3 DNA sequence: TGTGCCAGCAGCGGCATGACAGGGTTAACCTACAATGAGCAGTTCTTC. The encoded protein is CASSGMTGLTYNEQFF. Full variable domain (rest looked up from reference TRBV5-4 and TRBJ2-1): ETGVTQSPTHLIKTRGQQVTLRCSSQSGHNTVSWYQQALGQGPQFIFQYYREEENGRGNFPPRFSGLQFPNYSSELNVNALELDDSALYLCASSGMTGLTYNEQFFGPGTRLTVL.

The chain carries TRBV28 and TRBJ2-7, with TRBD1 as a possible D gene (5 bases). The germline gives CDR1 MDHEN, CDR2 SYDVKM. This CDR3 contains 12 residues. V lost 6 bases to trimming and J lost 4 bases, with 10 bases between them. The CDR3 region has the DNA TGTGCCAGCAGCCAGGGTTCGTACGAGCAGTACTTC. It codes for CASSQGSYEQYF.

The count of this clone is one. The genes are TRBV27 and TRBJ1-4; 7 bases line up with TRBD1. With V trimmed by 6 bases and J by 8 bases, 9 bases remained unmatched. This CDR3 spans 14 amino acids. Germline V lookup: CDR1 MNHEY, CDR2 SMNVEV (reference sequence). CDR3 sequence reads: CASRLQGPGEKLFF. CDR3 DNA: TGTGCCAGCAGGCTACAGGGGCCCGGGGAAAAACTGTTTTTT.

This chain links TRBV5-1 with TRBJ2-5, with D possibly being TRBD2 (7 bases). Deletions cut 4 bases from V and 5 bases from J, with 18 bases between. Germline V gives CDR1 SGHRS, CDR2 YFSETQ. The CDR3 has 15 amino acids. This CDR3 is CASSPGGAGIETQYF. As DNA, the CDR3 is TGCGCCAGCAGCCCGGGGGGCGCAGGGATCGAGACCCAGTACTTC.

The CDR3 here is CASNPLDRENTEAFF. The CDR3 nucleotides read TGTGCCAGTAATCCCCTTGACAGGGAGAACACTGAAGCTTTCTTT. The chain has TRBV19 and TRBJ1-1; 7 nucleotides line up with TRBD1. Germline V gene lookup returns CDR1 LNHDA and CDR2 SQIVND (reference sequence). V was clipped by 7 bases and J by 1 base; unmatched bases: 9. The CDR3 consists of 15 residues.

The V call is TRBV9, the J call TRBJ2-2; the D is unclear. This CDR3 spans 13 amino acids. V lost 3 bases and J 4 bases, leaving 7 bases between the germline ends. The germline gives CDR1 SGDLS, CDR2 YYNGEE. DNA for the CDR3: TGTGCCAGCAGCGAACAGATCACCGGGGAGCTGTTTTTT. Translation gives CASSEQITGELFF.

In DNA form, the CDR3 reads TGTGCCACCAGTGATCCTGCAGGGCTCTCAGACTCTGGGGCCAACGTCCTGACTTTC. Translating gives CATSDPAGLSDSGANVLTF. The gene calls are TRBV24-1 and TRBJ2-6, with a possible D match to TRBD1 (5 bases). The CDR3 covers 19 residues. Trimming stripped 3 bases from V and 0 bases from J, with 17 bases between. CDR1 and CDR2 from the germline V gene are KGHDR and SFDVKD.

The chain links TRBV28 to TRBJ2-5; 9 bases are shared with TRBD1. This CDR3 spans 17 amino acids. Per the germline V gene, CDR1 is MDHEN and CDR2 is SYDVKM. V was clipped by 4 bases and J by 4 bases; unmatched bases: 13. CDR3 in amino acids: CASSSSFWDRAPETQYF. Here the CDR3 DNA reads TGTGCCAGCAGTTCTAGTTTCTGGGACAGGGCCCCAGAGACCCAGTACTTC.

The chain is built from TRBV9 and TRBJ1-2; 7 bases are shared with TRBD1. Germline CDR1 reads SGDLS; CDR2 reads YYNGEE. The CDR3 is 13 amino acids. V dropped 3 bases and J dropped 4; count of bases not matched to a gene: 3. The CDR3 reads CASSARDSYGYTF. The CDR3 DNA is TGTGCCAGCAGCGCCCGGGACAGCTATGGCTACACCTTC.

The CDR3 spells CASSSGAGVNLYEQYF. As DNA, the CDR3 is TGTGCCAGCAGTTCAGGAGCGGGAGTAAACCTCTACGAGCAGTACTTC. The chain joins TRBV6-6 to TRBJ2-7; 8 bases are a match to TRBD2. The V gene's germline CDR1 is MNHNY and CDR2 SVGAGI (reference sequence). V trimming: 4 bases; J trimming: 3 bases; junction bases outside the gene matches: 11. CDR3 length: 16 amino acids.